A selection of T cell receptor beta chains follows, all from one sample in a study of shared clonotypes between healthy human individuals. The protocol was immunoSEQ multiplex PCR, while the TCRdb copy is restricted to in-frame clones and leaves out a portion. Of around 1.1 million clones detected, 60% to 80% appear once; the ten largest clones hold over 0.8%. The sequenced sample consisted of memory CD4+ T cells from PBMCs. All receptors come from a man between 18 and 35 years old in good health. Some clones in this sample may be carry-over from other donors' samples. CDR3s include the opening cysteine and the closing phenylalanine or tryptophan. D genes are given only for firm matches. Clone size is not always given. Where it is, it says once, few, many or a class for expanded clones.

D gene | J gene | V gene | clone size | CDR3 DNA | CDR3 protein
TRBD1 | TRBJ2-5 | TRBV5-1 | NA | TGCGCCAGCAGGGAAAGGACAGGGGAGACCCAGTACTTC | CASRERTGETQYF
NA | TRBJ2-7 | TRBV5-1 | NA | TGCGCCAGCAGCTTGAACAGTGGGGCCGGCGAGCAGTACTTC | CASSLNSGAGEQYF
NA | TRBJ1-1 | TRBV5-6 | NA | TGTGCCAGCAGCTTGGCGGCAAACACTGAAGCTTTCTTT | CASSLAANTEAFF
NA | TRBJ1-2 | TRBV11-2 | once | TGTGCCAGCAGCTTAGATCACGAGGAGATCTATGGCTACACCTTC | CASSLDHEEIYGYTF
NA | TRBJ2-1 | TRBV11-2 | NA | TGTGCCAGCAGCCTCGTCCGGGGTGTTCGGGCGAATGAGCAGTTCTTC | CASSLVRGVRANEQFF
TRBD1 | TRBJ1-5 | TRBV2 | NA | TGTGCCAGCAGTGAAGGGACAGGGGGCGCACAGCAGCCCCAGCATTTT | CASSEGTGGAQQPQHF
NA | TRBJ1-1 | TRBV7-2 | NA | TGTGCCAGCAGCTTAGGGGGCCGGACTGAAGCTTTCTTT | CASSLGGRTEAFF
NA | TRBJ1-1 | TRBV9 | few | TGTGCCAGCAGCCTAGTACAGGGAAGGGGGAACACTGAAGCTTTCTTT | CASSLVQGRGNTEAFF
NA | TRBJ2-5 | TRBV7-3 | NA | TGTGCCAGCAGCCGCAGGGTACAAGAGACCCAGTACTTC | CASSRRVQETQYF
NA | TRBJ1-2 | TRBV11-2 | NA | TGTGCCAGCAGCGTAATCAACTATGGCTACACCTTC | CASSVINYGYTF
NA | TRBJ2-2 | TRBV11-3 | NA | TGTGCCAGCACCTTAGGAGGGCCGGCCCGGGGCGGGGAGCTGTTTTTT | CASTLGGPARGGELFF
TRBD1 | TRBJ1-4 | TRBV10-3 | NA | TGTGCCATCAGTACGACAGGGGGTGGTGAAAAACTGTTTTTT | CAISTTGGGEKLFF
NA | TRBJ2-7 | TRBV28 | once | TGTGCCAGCAGTTCCAGATCGCGCGGGACGGGTTACGAGCAGTACTTC | CASSSRSRGTGYEQYF
NA | TRBJ2-5 | TRBV7-2 | NA | TGTGCCAGCAGCGTGGGTCTGGGGAAGACCCAGTACTTC | CASSVGLGKTQYF
NA | TRBJ1-4 | TRBV30 | NA | TGTGCCTGGGGGGGACCCACGACTAATGAAAAGCTGTTTTTT | CAWGGPTTNEKLFF
NA | TRBJ1-2 | TRBV6-6 | NA | TGTGCCAGCAGTTGGCTGGACAAAAACTATGGCTACACCTTC | CASSWLDKNYGYTF
TRBD1 | TRBJ2-7 | TRBV6-1 | many | TGTGCCAGCAGTCCGGGACAGGCCTACTACGAGCAGTACTTC | CASSPGQAYYEQYF
TRBD2 | TRBJ2-1 | TRBV5-1 | NA | TGCGCCAGCAGCTTGGCAGCTAGCGGAACCTACAATGAGCAGTTCTTC | CASSLAASGTYNEQFF
TRBD1 | TRBJ2-2 | TRBV10-3 | NA | TGTGCCATCAGTGAGAACCCCGGGAAGGGACAGGGGGAATGGCGGCGGACCGGGGAGCTGTTTTTT | CAISENPGKGQGEWRRTGELFF
NA | TRBJ2-1 | TRBV2 | NA | TGTGCCAGCGAGGACTCGCCACCGTTCGAGCAGTTCTTC | CASEDSPPFEQFF
TRBD1 | TRBJ1-3 | TRBV9 | once | TGTGCCAGCAGCGTAGCCCCTCGACAGGGGGGTTCTGGAAACACCATATATTTT | CASSVAPRQGGSGNTIYF
TRBD1 | TRBJ2-3 | TRBV10-2 | NA | TGCGCCAGCAGGGGACGACAGGGGGGTTACACAGATACGCAGTATTTT | CASRGRQGGYTDTQYF
NA | TRBJ1-3 | TRBV18 | few | TGTGCCAGCTCACCTTCAATCGCAGGGGCCGTATCTGGAAACACCATATATTTT | CASSPSIAGAVSGNTIYF
TRBD2 | TRBJ2-1 | TRBV5-4 | few | TGTGCCAGCAGCAGGCCGGGAGGACTCAACAATGAGCAGTTCTTC | CASSRPGGLNNEQFF
TRBD1 | TRBJ2-1 | TRBV2 | NA | TGTGCCAGCACCGGACAGGGCTTCCACAATGAGCAGTTCTTC | CASTGQGFHNEQFF
TRBD2 | TRBJ2-5 | TRBV11-2 | NA | TGTGCCAGCAGCTTTATCGGAGCGGGAGCTTTCTCAGAGACCCAGTACTTC | CASSFIGAGAFSETQYF
TRBD2 | TRBJ2-7 | TRBV7-2 | NA | TGTGCCAGCAGCTTGTTTGGGACTACCACCTACGAGCAGTACTTC | CASSLFGTTTYEQYF
TRBD1 | TRBJ2-7 | TRBV11-3 | NA | TGTGCCAGCAGCTTAGGGACAGGCGGCGAGCAGTACTTC | CASSLGTGGEQYF
NA | TRBJ2-5 | TRBV11-1 | NA | TGTGCCAGCAGCTTAGCGCTCACAGCACTTCAAGAGACCCAGTACTTC | CASSLALTALQETQYF
NA | TRBJ1-5 | TRBV5-1 | NA | TGCGCCAGCAGCTGGGACCTCAATCAGCCCCAGCATTTT | CASSWDLNQPQHF
NA | TRBJ2-7 | TRBV28 | NA | TGTGCCAGCAGTTTATACAGTAGCTCCTACGAGCAGTACTTC | CASSLYSSSYEQYF
NA | TRBJ2-1 | TRBV29-1 | NA | TGCAGCGTTGATGATGGGGTGGGTGAGCAGTTCTTC | CSVDDGVGEQFF
TRBD2 | TRBJ2-1 | TRBV4-1 | NA | TGCGCCAGCAGCCCCTACGGCAGCGGGGGTTTAGATGAGCAGTTCTTC | CASSPYGSGGLDEQFF
TRBD2 | TRBJ2-1 | TRBV28 | NA | TGTGCCAGCAGTCCGTTTGAGGTAGCGGGGCAAACCCACGAGCAGTTCTTC | CASSPFEVAGQTHEQFF
NA | TRBJ2-5 | TRBV5-1 | NA | TGCGCCAGCAGCTTGGACCTCCAGATACAAGAGACCCAGTACTTC | CASSLDLQIQETQYF
NA | TRBJ2-7 | TRBV21-1 | NA | TGTGCCAGCAGCAACCTTCAGGGGGGACGCCCCTACGAGCAGTACTTC | CASSNLQGGRPYEQYF
TRBD1 | TRBJ1-2 | TRBV29-1 | few | TGCAGCGTTGTACAGGGGACATATGGCTACACCTTC | CSVVQGTYGYTF
NA | TRBJ1-3 | TRBV14 | NA | TGTGCCAGCAGCCAAGGGCACTCCGACTGGGGAAACACCATATATTTT | CASSQGHSDWGNTIYF
NA | TRBJ1-1 | TRBV18 | NA | TGTGCCAGCTCACGGAACGGGGGGTCGAACACTGAAGCTTTCTTT | CASSRNGGSNTEAFF
NA | TRBJ2-1 | TRBV6-5 | NA | TGTGCCAGCAGTTACCCTCACGGAGGTTCCTACAATGAGCAGTTCTTC | CASSYPHGGSYNEQFF
NA | TRBJ1-2 | TRBV27 | NA | TGTGCCAGCAGGCCCCGGCAGAACCCGCACTATGGCTACACCTTC | CASRPRQNPHYGYTF
TRBD1 | TRBJ2-7 | TRBV2 | NA | TGTGCCAGCAAGAAGGCAGGGGGTACCTACGAGCAGTACTTC | CASKKAGGTYEQYF
NA | TRBJ2-3 | TRBV18 | NA | TGTGCCAGCTCACCACAGTCGGCTAGAGGGACAGATACGCAGTATTTT | CASSPQSARGTDTQYF
TRBD2 | TRBJ2-1 | TRBV4-3 | few | TGCGCCAGCAGCCAAGATGGCGGGAGGTACGATGAGCAGTTCTTC | CASSQDGGRYDEQFF
TRBD1 | TRBJ2-7 | TRBV4-2 | once | TGTGCCAGCAGCCAGCTACCGGGACAGGGGGGACGCGAGCAGTACTTC | CASSQLPGQGGREQYF
NA | TRBJ2-2 | TRBV2 | once | TGTGCCAGCAGTTTGATCAGGGAAACCGGGGAGCTGTTTTTT | CASSLIRETGELFF
NA | TRBJ1-2 | TRBV27 | NA | TGTGCCAGCAGTTTGCGGACGAGAGGAGACTATGGCTACACCTTC | CASSLRTRGDYGYTF
NA | TRBJ2-1 | TRBV7-9 | many | TGTGCCAGCAGGTACGAGAACAATGAGCAGTTCTTC | CASRYENNEQFF
NA | TRBJ2-7 | TRBV6-5 | NA | TGTGCCAGCAGGGCGGGACAAGGAAACTACGAGCAGTACTTC | CASRAGQGNYEQYF
NA | TRBJ2-7 | TRBV11-1 | NA | TGTGCCAGCAGCTTAGCCTTGGACAGTTCCTACGAGCAGTACTTC | CASSLALDSSYEQYF
NA | TRBJ1-1 | TRBV20-1 | few | TGCAGTGCCCTAGACGGGAGGGGAGCTTTCTTT | CSALDGRGAFF
TRBD1 | TRBJ1-4 | TRBV5-1 | NA | TGCGCCAGCAGCTTGGTGGGACAGCTGAATGAAAAACTGTTTTTT | CASSLVGQLNEKLFF
TRBD2 | TRBJ2-6 | TRBV15 | few | TGTGCCACCAGCTCGTCGGGGACTAGCAATTCTGGGGCCAACGTCCTGACTTTC | CATSSSGTSNSGANVLTF
NA | TRBJ1-2 | TRBV6-5 | NA | TGTGCCAGCAGTTACTCAGCTCTGGTTTATCGGTATGGCTACACCTTC | CASSYSALVYRYGYTF
NA | TRBJ2-1 | TRBV30 | few | TGTGCCTGGAGTGTCGGCGCCAGCTCCTCCTACAATGAGCAGTTCTTC | CAWSVGASSSYNEQFF
NA | TRBJ2-7 | TRBV11-2 | NA | TGTGCCAGCAGGTCGGGACAAAACTACGAGCAGTACTTC | CASRSGQNYEQYF
NA | TRBJ2-2 | TRBV14 | NA | TGTGCCAGCAGCCGCACAGGGTTCCAAACCGGGGAGCTGTTTTTT | CASSRTGFQTGELFF
TRBD2 | TRBJ2-3 | TRBV14 | NA | TGTGCCAGCAGCCAATTTAGCGGGACACTTCTGGATACGCAGTATTTT | CASSQFSGTLLDTQYF
TRBD1 | TRBJ1-1 | TRBV5-6 | NA | TGTGCCAGCAGCTTGGACAGGGGTTACATGAACACTGAAGCTTTCTTT | CASSLDRGYMNTEAFF